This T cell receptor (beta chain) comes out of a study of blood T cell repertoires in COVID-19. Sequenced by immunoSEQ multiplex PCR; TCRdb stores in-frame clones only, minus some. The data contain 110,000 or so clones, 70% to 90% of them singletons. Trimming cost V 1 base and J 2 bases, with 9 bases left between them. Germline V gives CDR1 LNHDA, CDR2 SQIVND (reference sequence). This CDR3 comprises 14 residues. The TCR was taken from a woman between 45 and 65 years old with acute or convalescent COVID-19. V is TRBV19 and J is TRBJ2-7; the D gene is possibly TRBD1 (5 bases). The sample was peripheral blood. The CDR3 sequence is CASSIVGATYEQYF. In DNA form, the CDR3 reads TGTGCCAGTAGTATAGTTGGGGCCACCTACGAGCAGTACTTC.